A few counts support the clone carrying this TCR beta chain. What it binds is not known. This sample was taken from a study of post-analysis software for immune sequencing data. Study-wide context: Recorded disease courses covered relapsing-remitting, secondary progressive and progressive-relapsing multiple sclerosis. Some patients had no subtype annotation.

Findings and limits, study-wide: Strong co-clustering by F measure was seen for same-batch samples. With TRBV5-6, TRBV5-1 and TRBV20-1 included, roughly five TRBV segments were more frequent in patients than in controls. Controls significantly exceeded multiple sclerosis patients in normalized Chao1 diversity.

Tagging with unique molecular identifiers was a feature of the TCR beta cDNA libraries. There were 1 to 10 million T cells, and some 500,000 cDNA molecules came from them. TCRdb independently ran MiXCR on the PCR reads; one entry per CDR3 protein. This repertoire shows fewer than 850,000 distinct CDR3 sequences, about 32% found once; its top ten account for 0.55% to 0.65%. With 1 base clipped from V and 0 bases from J, the junction kept 9 bases outside the gene matches. Germline CDR1 reads LGHNA; CDR2 reads YNFKEQ. CDR3 length: 19 amino acids. V and J are TRBV4-2 and TRBJ2-5; 12 positions agree with TRBD2. Sample: blood. The receptor was derived from a girl aged 5-17 years with multiple sclerosis. This chain's CDR3 is CASSQVVPGLAGNQETQYF. The CDR3 DNA reads TGTGCCAGCAGCCAAGTGGTCCCCGGACTAGCGGGGAACCAAGAGACCCAGTACTTC.